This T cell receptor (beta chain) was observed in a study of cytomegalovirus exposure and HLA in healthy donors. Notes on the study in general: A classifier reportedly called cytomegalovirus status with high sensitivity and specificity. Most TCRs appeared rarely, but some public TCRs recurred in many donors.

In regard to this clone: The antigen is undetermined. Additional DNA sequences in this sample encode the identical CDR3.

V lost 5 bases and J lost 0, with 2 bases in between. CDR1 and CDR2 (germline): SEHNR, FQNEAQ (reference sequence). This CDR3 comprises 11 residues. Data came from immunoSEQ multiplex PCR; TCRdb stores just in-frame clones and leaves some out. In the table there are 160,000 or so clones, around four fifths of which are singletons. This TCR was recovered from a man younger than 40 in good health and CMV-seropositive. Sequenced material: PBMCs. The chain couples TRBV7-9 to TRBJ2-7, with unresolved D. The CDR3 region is CASSLSYEQYF. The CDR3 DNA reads TGTGCCAGCAGCCTCTCCTACGAGCAGTACTTC. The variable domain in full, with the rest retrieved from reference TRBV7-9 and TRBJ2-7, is DTGVSQNPRHKITKRGQNVTFRCDPISEHNRLYWYRQTLGQGPEFLTYFQNEAQLEKSRLLSDRFSAERPKGSFSTLEIQRTEQGDSAMYLCASSLSYEQYFGPGTRLTVT.